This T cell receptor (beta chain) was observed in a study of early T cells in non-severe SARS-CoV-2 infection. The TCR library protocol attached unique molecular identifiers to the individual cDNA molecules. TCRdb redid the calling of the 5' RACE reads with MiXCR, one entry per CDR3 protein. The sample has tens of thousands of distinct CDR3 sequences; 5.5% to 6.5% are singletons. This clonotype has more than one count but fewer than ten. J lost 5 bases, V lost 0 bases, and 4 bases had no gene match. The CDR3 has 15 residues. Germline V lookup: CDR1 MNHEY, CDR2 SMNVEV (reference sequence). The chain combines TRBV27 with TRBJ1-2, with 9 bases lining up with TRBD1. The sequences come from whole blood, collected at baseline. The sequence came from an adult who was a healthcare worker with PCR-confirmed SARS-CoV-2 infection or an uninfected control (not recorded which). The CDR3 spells CASSLSWTGDYGYTF. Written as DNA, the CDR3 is TGTGCCAGCAGTTTATCCTGGACAGGGGATTATGGCTACACCTTC.